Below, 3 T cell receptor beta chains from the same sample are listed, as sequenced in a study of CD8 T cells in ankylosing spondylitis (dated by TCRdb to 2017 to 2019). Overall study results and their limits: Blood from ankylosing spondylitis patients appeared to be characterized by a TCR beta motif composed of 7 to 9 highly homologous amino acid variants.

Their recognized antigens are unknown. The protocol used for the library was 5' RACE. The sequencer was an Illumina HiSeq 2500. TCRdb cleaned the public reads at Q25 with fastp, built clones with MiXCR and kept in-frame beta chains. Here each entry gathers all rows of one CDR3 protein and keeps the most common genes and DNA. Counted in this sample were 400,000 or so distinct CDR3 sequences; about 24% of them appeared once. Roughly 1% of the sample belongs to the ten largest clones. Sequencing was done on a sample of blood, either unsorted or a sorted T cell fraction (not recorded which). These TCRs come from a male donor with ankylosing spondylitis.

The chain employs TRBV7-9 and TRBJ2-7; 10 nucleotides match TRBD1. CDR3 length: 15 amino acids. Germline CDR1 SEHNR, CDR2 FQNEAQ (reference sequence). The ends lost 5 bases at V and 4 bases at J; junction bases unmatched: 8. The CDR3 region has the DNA TGTGCCAGCAGCCAGACCGGGACAGGGGTGTACGAGCAGTACTTC. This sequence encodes CASSQTGTGVYEQYF.

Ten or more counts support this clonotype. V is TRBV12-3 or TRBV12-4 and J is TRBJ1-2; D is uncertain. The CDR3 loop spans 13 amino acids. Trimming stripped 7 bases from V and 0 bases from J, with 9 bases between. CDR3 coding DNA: TGTGCCAGCACCTTACTGGCTAACTATGGCTACACCTTC. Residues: CASTLLANYGYTF.

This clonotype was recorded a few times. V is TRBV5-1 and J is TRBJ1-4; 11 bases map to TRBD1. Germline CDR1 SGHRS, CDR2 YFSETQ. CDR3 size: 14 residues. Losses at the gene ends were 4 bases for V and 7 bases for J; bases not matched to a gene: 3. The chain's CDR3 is CASSTGTGGEKLFF. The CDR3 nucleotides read TGCGCCAGCAGCACGGGGACAGGGGGTGAAAAACTGTTTTTT.